These 10 T cell receptor beta chains were all obtained from the same sample, sequenced in a study of control samples from healthy donors and cancer patients. Libraries were prepared by immunoSEQ multiplex PCR; TCRdb keeps only in-frame clonotypes and omits some of them. Here the sample spans 50,000 to 75,000 clones, about 90% being singletons. The specimen sequenced was PBMCs. Source of these receptors: a man between 60 and 75 years old with colorectal cancer.

The chain employs TRBV5-8 and TRBJ2-1; 8 bases are shared with TRBD1. This CDR3 region has 14 residues. The junction had 8 bases not matched to a gene; V was cut back by 4 bases and J by 8 bases. Per germline, CDR1 SGHTS and CDR2 YDEGEE. CDR3 sequence (DNA): TGTGCCAGCAGCCGCGACAGGGGACGCTATGAGCAGTTCTTC. This gives the protein CASSRDRGRYEQFF.

The chain uses TRBV19 and TRBJ1-1, with 12 bases that match TRBD1. The CDR3 is made up of 15 amino acids. V gave up 6 bases and J gave up 7 bases; unmatched junction bases: 9. Germline CDR1 LNHDA, CDR2 SQIVND (reference sequence). This chain's CDR3 is CASRIGDRGQGEAFF. The CDR3 DNA is TGTGCCAGTAGGATTGGGGACAGGGGGCAAGGTGAAGCTTTCTTT.

The chain has TRBV11-1 and TRBJ2-7, with 8 bases that match TRBD1. The CDR3 is made up of 15 amino acids. The trim removed 1 base at V and 5 bases at J, leaving 7 bases unmatched. Per the germline V gene, CDR1 is SGHAT and CDR2 is FQDESV (reference sequence). CDR3 in amino acids: CASSLVGQGRHEQYF. The CDR3 DNA reads TGTGCCAGCAGCTTAGTCGGACAGGGTCGGCACGAGCAGTACTTC.

Only one count was recorded for this clone. The chain has TRBV10-3 and TRBJ2-2; 8 bases align to TRBD1. The V and J ends lost 5 bases and 2 bases, in that order; junction bases with no gene match: 7. This CDR3 has 16 amino acids. CDR1 is ENHRY and CDR2 is SYGVKD in the germline V gene. The CDR3, as DNA: TGTGCCATCAGTAGGCGACAGGGGCTTAACACCGGGGAGCTGTTTTTT. Translated, it gives CAISRRQGLNTGELFF.

The CDR3 spells CSASPTYEQYF. CDR3 nucleotides: TGCAGTGCTAGTCCTACGTACGAGCAGTACTTC. V is TRBV20-1 and J is TRBJ2-7; no firm D call. V gave up 3 bases and J gave up 4 bases, with 7 bases separating them. The germline V gene has CDR1 DFQATT and CDR2 SNEGSKA (reference sequence). CDR3 length: 11 amino acids.

This clone was counted once. The rearrangement joins TRBV21-1 to TRBJ2-7; the table's D gene call, TRBD2, was not cross checked with the DNA. TRBV21-1 is deemed a pseudogene. This CDR3 comprises 18 residues. This chain's CDR3 is CASSKSRGLAGDHYEQYF. CDR3 DNA: TGTGCCAGCAGCAAAAGCCGGGGACTAGCGGGGGACCACTACGAGCAGTACTTC.

J is TRBJ2-7 and V is TRBV29-1; D assignment may be TRBD1 or TRBD2 (7 bases each). Per the germline V gene, CDR1 is SQVTM and CDR2 is ANQGSEA. The germline V and J ends were trimmed by 7 bases and 6 bases, with 16 bases remaining between them. The CDR3 sequence is 12 residues long. The CDR3: CSAGGPGGEQYF. In DNA form, the CDR3 reads TGCAGCGCAGGGGGACCGGGGGGCGAGCAGTACTTC.

This chain joins TRBV7-9 and TRBJ2-7; TRBD1 matches at 7 bases. CDR3 length: 15 amino acids. Losses at the gene ends were 5 bases for V and 2 bases for J; bases not matched to a gene: 9. Germline loops: CDR1 SEHNR, CDR2 FQNEAQ (reference sequence). The CDR3 sequence: CASSRYGDRTYEQYF. For the CDR3, the DNA is TGTGCCAGCAGCCGATATGGGGACAGAACCTACGAGCAGTACTTC.

The chain recombines TRBV7-2 with TRBJ2-1, with 10 bases lining up with TRBD2. The J segment lost 5 bases and the V segment lost 5 bases, leaving 6 bases of the junction unmatched. In germline, CDR1 is SGHTA, CDR2 FQGNSA. The CDR3 has 15 residues. In nucleotides, the CDR3 is TGTGCCAGCAGCCCGGTCGGACTAGCGGACAATGAGCAGTTCTTC. Its translation is CASSPVGLADNEQFF.

The chain links TRBV11-3 to TRBJ2-7; tentative D call: TRBD2 (6 bases). The V end was cut by 3 bases, the J end by 6 bases, with 27 bases between. Germline V CDR1 and CDR2: SGHNT, YENEEA. CDR3 length equals 18 residues. Here the CDR3 DNA reads TGTGCCAGCAGCTTGGAACCGGGACTGGGGCCCTTTCAGAGCGAGCAGTACTTC. Translating gives CASSLEPGLGPFQSEQYF.